The rows below give T cell receptor beta chains drawn from one sample of a study of OX40 agonist ivuxolimab in advanced cancers. Measured with immunoSEQ multiplex PCR; TCRdb has only the in-frame clones, and not every one. The table has tens of thousands of clones, 85% to 90% seen once. Sequences were derived from CD4+ or CD8+ T cells sorted from blood, sampled in a trial of the OX40 agonist ivuxolimab. These receptor sequences come from an adult with an advanced solid tumor such as melanoma, head and neck, liver or kidney cancer. Each CDR3 is given without its conserved first and last residue. The order of the fields is clone size, V gene, CDR3 protein. The size field is filled for only some rows; it gives once, few, many or a size class.

abundance: NA; v_gene: TRBV7-6; CDR3aa: ASSSFNEQF
abundance: once; v_gene: TRBV27; CDR3aa: ASRQLQPLETQY
abundance: NA; v_gene: TRBV6-5; CDR3aa: ASSYSTREY
abundance: NA; v_gene: TRBV5-4; CDR3aa: ASSLTIPGGELF
abundance: NA; v_gene: TRBV11-2; CDR3aa: ASSLDGNRLSGNTIY
abundance: NA; v_gene: TRBV7-9; CDR3aa: ASSLPGQQKGYT
abundance: NA; v_gene: TRBV30; CDR3aa: AWSRLGRVGTEAF
abundance: NA; v_gene: TRBV6-5; CDR3aa: ASSSGYGAEKLF
abundance: NA; v_gene: TRBV21-1; CDR3aa: ASSKKRRERLDEQF
abundance: NA; v_gene: TRBV7-2; CDR3aa: ASNYMGGEQF
abundance: NA; v_gene: TRBV30; CDR3aa: AWSPTAAGNTIY